A selection of T cell receptor beta chains follows, all from one sample in a study of response to subunit inactivated influenza vaccine. TCRdb fed the RT-PCR reads into MiXCR, producing one record per CDR3 protein. The data show 600,000 to 700,000 distinct CDR3 sequences, with 11% to 15% seen just once and 7.5% to 8% held by the top ten. Sequencing was performed on PBMCs from blood, taken less than 15 days before vaccination. The receptors originated from a man over 45 who received an inactivated influenza vaccine. Both conserved end residues are part of each CDR3. The D gene is left open where the match is weak. Some rows have no size entry. The others give once, few or many, or a class for an expanded clone.

j_call | d_call | clone_size | v_call | cdr3_aa | cdr3_nt
TRBJ2-7 | TRBD1 | few | TRBV18 | CASSPAGTVTYEQYF | TGTGCCAGCTCACCGGCAGGGACAGTGACCTACGAGCAGTACTTC
TRBJ2-3 | TRBD1 | many | TRBV20-1 | CSASNRGQEDTQYF | TGCAGTGCTAGCAACAGGGGGCAGGAAGATACGCAGTATTTT
TRBJ2-7 | TRBD2 | few | TRBV11-3 | CASSLGAGEWNEQYF | TGTGCCAGCAGCTTAGGCGCGGGAGAGTGGAACGAGCAGTACTTC
TRBJ2-6 | - | - | TRBV7-8 | CASSLVRREWRSGANVLTF | TGTGCCAGCAGCTTAGTGAGACGGGAGTGGCGCTCTGGGGCCAACGTCCTGACTTTC
TRBJ2-2 | - | - | TRBV12-3/TRBV12-4 | CASRDDPGGTGELFF | TGTGCCAGCAGAGATGACCCCGGCGGGACCGGGGAGCTGTTTTTT
TRBJ2-5 | TRBD1 | - | TRBV24-1 | CATSDLLVTGQETQYF | TGTGCCACCAGTGATTTGCTTGTGACAGGGCAAGAGACCCAGTACTTC
TRBJ2-2 | - | few | TRBV12-3/TRBV12-4 | CASSYHGELFF | TGTGCCAGCAGTTATCACGGGGAGCTGTTTTTT
TRBJ2-7 | TRBD1 | few | TRBV28 | CASAGTGTGDMKQYF | TGTGCCAGCGCGGGAACCGGGACAGGGGATATGAAGCAGTACTTC
TRBJ1-6 | TRBD1 | few | TRBV10-3 | CAMRDRETSPLHF | TGTGCCATGCGGGACAGGGAGACTTCACCCCTCCACTTT
TRBJ1-1 | - | many | TRBV12-3/TRBV12-4 | CASTNTGRVHNLMNTEAFF | TGTGCCAGCACCAACACGGGGAGAGTACACAACCTAATGAACACTGAAGCTTTCTTT
TRBJ2-5 | TRBD2 | few | TRBV7-8 | CASSFLIPRAGEGETQYF | TGTGCCAGCAGCTTCCTAATTCCTCGAGCGGGAGAGGGAGAGACCCAGTACTTC
TRBJ2-5 | - | few | TRBV10-3 | CAISDGPGSQETQYF | TGTGCCATCAGTGACGGTCCTGGGAGCCAAGAGACCCAGTACTTC
TRBJ1-1 | - | many | TRBV12-3/TRBV12-4 | CASSLNDWGRATEAFF | TGTGCCAGCAGTTTAAATGATTGGGGCAGGGCCACTGAAGCTTTCTTT
TRBJ2-5 | - | - | TRBV25-1 | CASSELDSQETQYF | TGTGCCAGCAGTGAACTCGACAGCCAAGAGACCCAGTACTTC
TRBJ2-2 | - | - | TRBV3-1 | CASSQEGGVGGELFF | TGTGCCAGCAGCCAAGAAGGAGGCGTCGGCGGGGAGCTGTTTTTT
TRBJ2-1 | - | - | TRBV20-1 | CCARDLGRQANEQFF | TGCTGTGCTAGAGATTTGGGACGGCAGGCAAATGAGCAGTTCTTC
TRBJ2-5 | TRBD1 | - | TRBV7-9 | CASSIRTGTEETQYF | TGTGCCAGCAGCATAAGAACCGGGACAGAAGAGACCCAGTACTTC
TRBJ2-2 | - | many | TRBV6-2/TRBV6-3 | CASSRQASNTGELFF | TGTGCCAGCAGTCGACAGGCATCGAACACCGGGGAGCTGTTTTTT
TRBJ2-1 | - | many | TRBV14 | CASSIPGYNEQFF | TGTGCCAGCAGCATACCGGGCTACAATGAGCAGTTCTTC
TRBJ1-4 | - | once | TRBV2 | CASNRNTATNEKLFF | TGTGCCAGCAATCGTAACACTGCAACTAATGAAAAACTGTTTTTT
TRBJ2-1 | - | many | TRBV12-3/TRBV12-4 | CASSSGRQGWYNEQFF | TGTGCCAGCAGTTCGGGAAGGCAGGGTTGGTACAATGAGCAGTTCTTC
TRBJ1-1 | - | - | TRBV4-2 | CASSQVDQPEAFF | TGTGCCAGCAGCCAAGTAGACCAGCCTGAAGCTTTCTTT
TRBJ1-1 | - | - | TRBV20-1 | CSARNMNTEAFF | TGCAGTGCTAGAAACATGAACACTGAAGCTTTCTTT
TRBJ1-1 | TRBD1 | many | TRBV2 | CASSESPGQGNTEAFF | TGTGCCAGCAGTGAGAGCCCGGGACAGGGGAACACTGAAGCTTTCTTT
TRBJ1-5 | - | - | TRBV27 | CASSSRLTYSNQPQHF | TGTGCCAGCAGTTCGAGACTGACATATAGCAATCAGCCCCAGCATTTT
TRBJ2-3 | - | once | TRBV7-9 | CASSAHRFGTDTQYF | TGTGCCAGCAGCGCGCACAGGTTTGGCACAGATACGCAGTATTTT
TRBJ2-7 | TRBD2 | - | TRBV5-1 | CASSTTGLAGGDEQYF | TGCGCCAGCAGCACCACCGGACTAGCGGGGGGGGATGAGCAGTACTTC
TRBJ2-4 | - | few | TRBV12-1 | CASSFFPCTHAVVLAKNIQYF | TGTGCCAGCAGCTTTTTCCCCTGTACCCATGCGGTAGTCCTAGCCAAAAACATTCAGTACTTC
TRBJ2-1 | - | - | TRBV20-1 | CSARDRAEQFF | TGCAGTGCTAGAGATCGGGCAGAGCAGTTCTTC
TRBJ1-2 | - | - | TRBV29-1 | CSVGPTSYGYTF | TGCAGCGTTGGGCCTACTTCCTATGGCTACACCTTC
TRBJ2-7 | TRBD2 | - | TRBV12-3/TRBV12-4 | CASSHSGTKVYEQYF | TGTGCCAGCAGTCATTCCGGGACTAAAGTCTACGAGCAGTACTTC
TRBJ1-1 | TRBD1 | few | TRBV7-6 | CASSLTGTTEAFF | TGTGCCAGCAGCTTGACAGGGACCACTGAAGCTTTCTTT
TRBJ2-1 | TRBD2 | - | TRBV10-3 | CAISALAGGSYNEQFF | TGTGCCATCAGTGCGCTAGCGGGAGGTTCCTACAATGAGCAGTTCTTC
TRBJ2-7 | TRBD2 | - | TRBV10-3 | CATAKRDYEQYF | TGTGCCACCGCTAAGCGGGACTACGAGCAGTACTTC
TRBJ2-7 | - | - | TRBV5-1 | CASSLNEVSYEQYF | TGCGCCAGCAGCTTGAATGAGGTCTCCTACGAGCAGTACTTC
TRBJ2-3 | - | - | TRBV12-3/TRBV12-4 | CASSLLHTQYF | TGTGCCAGCAGCCTATTACATACGCAGTATTTT
TRBJ2-7 | - | - | TRBV12-2 | CASRRGLAGGPVYEQYF | TGTGCAAGTCGCCGGGGACTAGCGGGAGGGCCTGTTTACGAGCAGTACTTC
TRBJ1-1 | - | few | TRBV7-2 | CASSFSNTDREAFF | TGTGCCAGCAGCTTTAGCAATACCGACAGGGAAGCTTTCTTT
TRBJ1-1 | - | few | TRBV5-1 | CASSLSVENTEAFF | TGCGCCAGCAGCTTGAGCGTTGAGAACACTGAAGCTTTCTTT
TRBJ1-5 | - | few | TRBV9 | CASSAGPLNQPQHF | TGTGCCAGCAGCGCCGGGCCATTAAATCAGCCCCAGCATTTT
TRBJ2-1 | - | - | TRBV7-9 | CASSYPPVGTYNEQFF | TGTGCCAGCAGCTACCCCCCGGTGGGCACCTACAATGAGCAGTTCTTC
TRBJ2-5 | - | many | TRBV20-1 | CSASSLTRLSRGETQYF | TGCAGTGCTAGTTCCCTCACTCGCTTGAGTCGAGGGGAGACCCAGTACTTC
TRBJ2-7 | - | few | TRBV12-3/TRBV12-4 | CASSSYSNEQYF | TGTGCCAGCAGTTCATACAGTAATGAGCAGTACTTC
TRBJ1-5 | TRBD1 | few | TRBV15 | CATSRDSGTALLPQHF | TGTGCCACCAGCAGAGATTCCGGGACAGCCCTTTTGCCCCAGCATTTT
TRBJ2-7 | - | few | TRBV6-1 | CASRPVRWSYEQYF | TGTGCCAGCAGGCCGGTAAGGTGGTCCTACGAGCAGTACTTC
TRBJ1-2 | - | few | TRBV7-8 | CASSATLNYGYTF | TGTGCCAGCAGCGCAACACTAAACTATGGCTACACCTTC
TRBJ2-1 | - | few | TRBV20-1 | CSAEWNLLNEQFF | TGCAGTGCTGAGTGGAACCTCCTTAATGAGCAGTTCTTC
TRBJ2-5 | - | few | TRBV20-1 | CSASEQETQYF | TGCAGTGCCTCGGAGCAAGAGACCCAGTACTTC
TRBJ2-4 | - | - | TRBV28 | CASSRPHRSAKNIQYF | TGTGCCAGCAGTCGCCCGCATAGATCAGCCAAAAACATTCAGTACTTC
TRBJ2-3 | - | few | TRBV9 | CASSSRGTSADTQYF | TGTGCCAGCAGCTCTCGCGGGACCTCAGCGGATACGCAGTATTTT
TRBJ2-1 | TRBD2 | few | TRBV20-1 | CSANPPAGGYRNEQFF | TGCAGTGCTAATCCCCCCGCGGGAGGGTACAGGAATGAGCAGTTCTTC
TRBJ2-5 | TRBD2 | - | TRBV20-1 | CSARTSGGPGTQYF | TGCAGTGCTAGGACTAGCGGCGGCCCGGGGACCCAGTACTTC
TRBJ1-2 | - | few | TRBV4-3 | CASSQDDRLAGYTF | TGCGCCAGCAGCCAAGATGACAGGCTGGCTGGCTACACCTTC
TRBJ1-1 | - | - | TRBV20-1 | CSARDRSGWEDEAFF | TGCAGTGCTAGAGATCGGTCCGGGTGGGAGGATGAAGCTTTCTTT